The 24 T cell receptor beta chains presented below share a single source sample, sequenced in a study of blood T cell repertoires in COVID-19 (dated by TCRdb to 2019 to 2021). The library was made by the immunoSEQ multiplex PCR assay. Imported from immuneACCESS, the table was reduced by TCRdb to in-frame sequences with V and J called. These copies leave out some clones; in studies compared against another copy, an unresolved V gene accounts for under half, and the cause of the remainder is not known. The sample table lists fewer than 150,000 clones, approximately 80% of them with a count of one. The top ten clones comprise around a fifth of the sample. The sequenced material came from peripheral blood. These TCRs come from a man older than 75 with acute or convalescent COVID-19.

The chain recombines TRBV5-1 with TRBJ1-4, with D tentatively TRBD1 (5 bases). Germline assignment: CDR1 SGHRS and CDR2 YFSETQ. V was shortened by 5 bases and J by 8 bases, with 10 bases between the two germline ends. The CDR3 length is 12 residues. The CDR3 coding sequence is TGCGCCAGCAGACAGGATTCCGAAAAACTGTTTTTT. Its translation: CASRQDSEKLFF.

The rearrangement links TRBV5-1 to TRBJ2-1; 7 nucleotides line up with TRBD1. J was trimmed by 4 bases and V by 4 bases; bases with no gene match: 8. The CDR3 covers 15 residues. Germline loops: CDR1 SGHRS, CDR2 YFSETQ. CDR3 amino acids: CASSLWTGKYNEQFF. Written as DNA, the CDR3 is TGCGCCAGCAGCCTATGGACAGGAAAATACAATGAGCAGTTCTTC. Based on the CDR3 plus reference TRBV5-1 and TRBJ2-1, the full variable domain is KAGVTQTPRYLIKTRGQQVTLSCSPISGHRSVSWYQQTPGQGLQFLFEYFSETQRNKGNFPGRFSGRQFSNSRSEMNVSTLELGDSALYLCASSLWTGKYNEQFFGPGTRLTVL.

The chain is built from TRBV4-1 and TRBJ2-5; 13 nucleotides line up with TRBD2. The CDR3 covers 16 residues. CDR1 MGHRA and CDR2 YSYEKL come from the germline V gene. J lost 5 bases, V lost 5 bases, and 8 bases had no gene match. The CDR3 nucleotides read TGCGCCAGCAGCTCACTAGCGGGGGGGCTGGGGGAGACCCAGTACTTC. Translating gives CASSSLAGGLGETQYF.

V gene TRBV2 combines with J gene TRBJ1-1, with 11 bases that match TRBD1. After removal of 8 bases from V and 7 bases from J, the junction contained 12 bases not matched to a gene. The germline gives CDR1 SNHLY, CDR2 FYNNEI. CDR3 length: 15 amino acids. The CDR3, as DNA: TGTGCCAGCCGCTTGGGTGGACAGGGGGCGAATGAAGCTTTCTTT. This gives the protein CASRLGGQGANEAFF.

This chain connects TRBV12-5 to TRBJ2-1, with D maybe TRBD2 (6 bases). The CDR3 totals 19 residues. The V and J ends lost 2 bases and 2 bases respectively, with 22 bases between them. The germline V gene has CDR1 LGHNT and CDR2 FRNRAP. The CDR3, as DNA: TGTGCTAGTGGTTTGAATGTCGGGGCTGGTAGCGGTACCTACAATGAGCAGTTCTTC. It codes for CASGLNVGAGSGTYNEQFF.

The chain is built from TRBV11-2 and TRBJ1-5; D may be TRBD1 (6 bases). Germline V lookup: CDR1 SGHAT, CDR2 FQNNGV. The CDR3 sequence is 15 residues long. Trimming stripped 1 base from V and 3 bases from J, with 10 bases between. The CDR3 region is CASSLGAGVNQPQHF. In nucleotides, the CDR3 is TGTGCCAGCAGCTTAGGGGCAGGGGTCAATCAGCCCCAGCATTTT.

The chain joins TRBV3-1 (or the pseudogene TRBV3-2) to TRBJ2-3, with 11 bases identical to TRBD2. The germline V gene has CDR1 LGHDT and CDR2 YNNKEL (reference sequence). Losses at the gene ends were 4 bases for V and 4 bases for J; bases not matched to a gene: 7. The CDR3 spans 16 residues. The CDR3 sequence: CASSPLAGGDADTQYF. CDR3 sequence (DNA): TGTGCCAGCAGCCCTCTAGCGGGGGGCGACGCAGATACGCAGTATTTT.

This sequence joins TRBV18 and TRBJ1-1; D is unclear. The V end was cut by 1 base, the J end by 2 bases, with 8 bases between. The V gene's germline CDR1 is KGHSH and CDR2 LQKENI. This CDR3 is 14 amino acids long. The CDR3 spells CASSPQQPNTEAFF. The CDR3, as DNA: TGTGCCAGCTCACCACAACAGCCCAACACTGAAGCTTTCTTT.

The chain recombines TRBV7-2 with TRBJ2-7; TRBD2 aligns across 9 bases. Trimming took 2 bases from V and 5 from J; bases not matched to a gene: 19. CDR3 length equals 19 residues. Germline assignment: CDR1 SGHTA and CDR2 FQGNSA. The CDR3 DNA follows: TGTGCCAGCAGCTTATCTCGCCTTAGGTGGCGGGGGGGCGTAAACGAGCAGTACTTC. Amino acids: CASSLSRLRWRGGVNEQYF.

This sequence joins TRBV3-1 (or the pseudogene TRBV3-2) and TRBJ2-3; D is unresolved. Deletions cut 10 bases from V and 8 bases from J, with 13 bases between. Germline CDR1 reads LGHDT; CDR2 reads YNNKEL (reference sequence). The CDR3 has 11 residues. CDR3 DNA sequence: TGTGCCACCTCCTCCCTGCGTACGCAGTATTTT. Amino acid sequence: CATSSLRTQYF.

This clone is a singleton in its sample. The rearrangement uses TRBV6-5 and TRBJ1-2, with 7 positions matching TRBD1. The CDR3 has 15 residues. The ends lost 5 bases at V and 5 bases at J; junction bases unmatched: 11. The V gene's germline CDR1 is MNHEY and CDR2 SVGAGI. Written as DNA, the CDR3 is TGTGCCAGCAGTCATCCGATGGGACAGCTATATGGCTACACCTTC. This sequence encodes CASSHPMGQLYGYTF.

This chain connects TRBV20-1 to TRBJ1-5, with a tentative D call TRBD1 (6 bases). The germline V gene encodes CDR1 DFQATT and CDR2 SNEGSKA (reference sequence). V lost 3 bases and J 8 bases, leaving 26 bases between the germline ends. The CDR3 covers 17 residues. In nucleotides, the CDR3 is TGCAGTGCTAGTGTTGGCAGGGGCCCGTCGTTCATGAAGCCCCAGCATTTT. It encodes CSASVGRGPSFMKPQHF.

This chain connects TRBV7-2 to TRBJ1-2; 7 bases line up with TRBD1. V trimming: 5 bases; J trimming: 8 bases; junction bases outside the gene matches: 14. Germline V lookup: CDR1 SGHTA, CDR2 FQGNSA. The CDR3 is 15 amino acids. CDR3 amino acids: CASSPSDRRRRGYTF. In DNA form, the CDR3 reads TGTGCCAGCAGCCCATCGGACAGGCGGAGGAGGGGCTACACCTTC.

The genes are TRBV19 and TRBJ1-5; the match to TRBD1 covers 7 bases. Losses at the gene ends were 7 bases for V and 3 bases for J; bases not matched to a gene: 3. The CDR3 runs to 13 residues. The germline V gene has CDR1 LNHDA and CDR2 SQIVND (reference sequence). The CDR3 DNA reads TGTGCCAGTACCGGGACAGCCAATCAGCCCCAGCATTTT. It specifies CASTGTANQPQHF.

The chain is built from TRBV3-1 (or the pseudogene TRBV3-2) and TRBJ1-4; D might be TRBD1 (6 bases). The germline V and J ends were trimmed by 1 base and 7 bases, with 13 bases remaining between them. The germline V gene has CDR1 LGHDT and CDR2 YNNKEL (reference sequence). CDR3 length equals 15 residues. CDR3 sequence: CASSQGGGRAEKLFF. In nucleotides, the CDR3 is TGTGCCAGCAGCCAAGGCGGGGGGCGAGCTGAAAAACTGTTTTTT.

This sequence joins TRBV7-9 and TRBJ1-6; 7 bases fit TRBD1. The germline CDR1 and CDR2 sequences are SEHNR and FQNEAQ (reference sequence). V gave up 5 bases and J gave up 5 bases; unmatched junction bases: 6. This CDR3 is built from 15 residues. As DNA, the CDR3 is TGTGCCAGCAGCATAGGGGACAGAGATAATTCACCCCTCCACTTT. Protein: CASSIGDRDNSPLHF.

This chain connects TRBV7-2 to TRBJ2-1; 8 bases match TRBD1. The CDR3 consists of 15 residues. CDR1 is SGHTA, CDR2 FQGNSA, per germline. The V gene end was trimmed by 4 bases and the J gene end by 2 bases; junction bases not matched to a gene: 4. CDR3 nucleotides: TGTGCCAGCAGCTCTTGGACAGGGCCCTACAATGAGCAGTTCTTC. Translating it yields CASSSWTGPYNEQFF.

The chain uses TRBV5-8 and TRBJ2-7, with 8 nucleotides matching TRBD2. This CDR3 spans 16 amino acids. Per the germline V gene, CDR1 is SGHTS and CDR2 is YDEGEE. With 2 bases clipped from V and 3 bases from J, the junction kept 10 bases outside the gene matches. The CDR3 region has the DNA TGTGCCAGCAGCTTCGGGGGGGGCCTTCCTAACTACGAGCAGTACTTC. Encoded protein: CASSFGGGLPNYEQYF.

The genes are TRBV19 and TRBJ1-2; the D gene is possibly TRBD1 (6 bases). The germline CDR1 and CDR2 sequences are LNHDA and SQIVND (reference sequence). V dropped 9 bases and J dropped 6 bases, with 11 bases sitting between them. The CDR3 loop spans 11 amino acids. DNA of the CDR3: TGTGCCAGGGGCAGGGGTGATGGCTACACCTTC. This translates into CARGRGDGYTF. Full variable domain (remainder filled in from reference TRBV19 and TRBJ1-2): DGGITQSPKYLFRKEGQNVTLSCEQNLNHDAMYWYRQDPGQGLRLIYYSQIVNDFQKGDIAEGYSVSREKKESFPLTVTSAQKNPTAFYLCARGRGDGYTFGSGTRLTVV.

This chain joins TRBV6-5 and TRBJ1-1; D gene unclear. CDR3 length: 14 residues. Germline V CDR1 and CDR2: MNHEY, SVGAGI. V was cut by 2 bases and J by 1 base, with 8 bases left in between. The CDR3 DNA follows: TGTGCCAGCAGTTACACCGGTGGGAACACTGAAGCTTTCTTT. Protein sequence: CASSYTGGNTEAFF.

The chain couples TRBV5-6 to TRBJ1-5; the D gene is possibly TRBD1 (5 bases). The CDR3 runs to 14 residues. Germline V lookup: CDR1 SGHDT, CDR2 YYEEEE. V dropped 1 base and J dropped 5 bases, with 10 bases sitting between them. The CDR3 bases are TGTGCCAGCAGCTTGCTAGGGGTTCATCAGCCCCAGCATTTT. Amino acid sequence: CASSLLGVHQPQHF.

The chain employs TRBV4-1 and TRBJ2-7; D might be TRBD2 (5 bases). Germline loops: CDR1 MGHRA, CDR2 YSYEKL. Trimming took off 0 bases at V and 3 bases at J, with 12 bases between the two ends. The CDR3 is 15 amino acids. CDR3 loop: CASSQDNWSGYEQYF. The DNA for the CDR3 is TGCGCCAGCAGCCAAGATAATTGGAGCGGCTACGAGCAGTACTTC.

V usage is TRBV29-1 and J usage is TRBJ1-2, with TRBD1 matching 7 bases. CDR1 is SQVTM and CDR2 is ANQGSEA in the germline V gene. The CDR3 runs 14 residues. With V trimmed by 7 bases and J by 8 bases, 16 bases remained unmatched. The CDR3 nucleotides are TGCAGCGGAGGGGGCCGCCAACCCCAGGGGGGCTACACCTTC. The encoded protein is CSGGGRQPQGGYTF.

This clone was counted at least ten times. The chain combines TRBV6-1 with TRBJ1-1; D is unresolved. The ends were cut back, 2 bases at V and 2 bases at J, with 9 bases in the middle. The CDR3 consists of 14 residues. The germline CDR1 and CDR2 sequences are MNHNS and SASEGT. CDR3 sequence: CASSESQLNTEAFF. The DNA for the CDR3 is TGTGCCAGCAGTGAATCACAGCTTAACACTGAAGCTTTCTTT.